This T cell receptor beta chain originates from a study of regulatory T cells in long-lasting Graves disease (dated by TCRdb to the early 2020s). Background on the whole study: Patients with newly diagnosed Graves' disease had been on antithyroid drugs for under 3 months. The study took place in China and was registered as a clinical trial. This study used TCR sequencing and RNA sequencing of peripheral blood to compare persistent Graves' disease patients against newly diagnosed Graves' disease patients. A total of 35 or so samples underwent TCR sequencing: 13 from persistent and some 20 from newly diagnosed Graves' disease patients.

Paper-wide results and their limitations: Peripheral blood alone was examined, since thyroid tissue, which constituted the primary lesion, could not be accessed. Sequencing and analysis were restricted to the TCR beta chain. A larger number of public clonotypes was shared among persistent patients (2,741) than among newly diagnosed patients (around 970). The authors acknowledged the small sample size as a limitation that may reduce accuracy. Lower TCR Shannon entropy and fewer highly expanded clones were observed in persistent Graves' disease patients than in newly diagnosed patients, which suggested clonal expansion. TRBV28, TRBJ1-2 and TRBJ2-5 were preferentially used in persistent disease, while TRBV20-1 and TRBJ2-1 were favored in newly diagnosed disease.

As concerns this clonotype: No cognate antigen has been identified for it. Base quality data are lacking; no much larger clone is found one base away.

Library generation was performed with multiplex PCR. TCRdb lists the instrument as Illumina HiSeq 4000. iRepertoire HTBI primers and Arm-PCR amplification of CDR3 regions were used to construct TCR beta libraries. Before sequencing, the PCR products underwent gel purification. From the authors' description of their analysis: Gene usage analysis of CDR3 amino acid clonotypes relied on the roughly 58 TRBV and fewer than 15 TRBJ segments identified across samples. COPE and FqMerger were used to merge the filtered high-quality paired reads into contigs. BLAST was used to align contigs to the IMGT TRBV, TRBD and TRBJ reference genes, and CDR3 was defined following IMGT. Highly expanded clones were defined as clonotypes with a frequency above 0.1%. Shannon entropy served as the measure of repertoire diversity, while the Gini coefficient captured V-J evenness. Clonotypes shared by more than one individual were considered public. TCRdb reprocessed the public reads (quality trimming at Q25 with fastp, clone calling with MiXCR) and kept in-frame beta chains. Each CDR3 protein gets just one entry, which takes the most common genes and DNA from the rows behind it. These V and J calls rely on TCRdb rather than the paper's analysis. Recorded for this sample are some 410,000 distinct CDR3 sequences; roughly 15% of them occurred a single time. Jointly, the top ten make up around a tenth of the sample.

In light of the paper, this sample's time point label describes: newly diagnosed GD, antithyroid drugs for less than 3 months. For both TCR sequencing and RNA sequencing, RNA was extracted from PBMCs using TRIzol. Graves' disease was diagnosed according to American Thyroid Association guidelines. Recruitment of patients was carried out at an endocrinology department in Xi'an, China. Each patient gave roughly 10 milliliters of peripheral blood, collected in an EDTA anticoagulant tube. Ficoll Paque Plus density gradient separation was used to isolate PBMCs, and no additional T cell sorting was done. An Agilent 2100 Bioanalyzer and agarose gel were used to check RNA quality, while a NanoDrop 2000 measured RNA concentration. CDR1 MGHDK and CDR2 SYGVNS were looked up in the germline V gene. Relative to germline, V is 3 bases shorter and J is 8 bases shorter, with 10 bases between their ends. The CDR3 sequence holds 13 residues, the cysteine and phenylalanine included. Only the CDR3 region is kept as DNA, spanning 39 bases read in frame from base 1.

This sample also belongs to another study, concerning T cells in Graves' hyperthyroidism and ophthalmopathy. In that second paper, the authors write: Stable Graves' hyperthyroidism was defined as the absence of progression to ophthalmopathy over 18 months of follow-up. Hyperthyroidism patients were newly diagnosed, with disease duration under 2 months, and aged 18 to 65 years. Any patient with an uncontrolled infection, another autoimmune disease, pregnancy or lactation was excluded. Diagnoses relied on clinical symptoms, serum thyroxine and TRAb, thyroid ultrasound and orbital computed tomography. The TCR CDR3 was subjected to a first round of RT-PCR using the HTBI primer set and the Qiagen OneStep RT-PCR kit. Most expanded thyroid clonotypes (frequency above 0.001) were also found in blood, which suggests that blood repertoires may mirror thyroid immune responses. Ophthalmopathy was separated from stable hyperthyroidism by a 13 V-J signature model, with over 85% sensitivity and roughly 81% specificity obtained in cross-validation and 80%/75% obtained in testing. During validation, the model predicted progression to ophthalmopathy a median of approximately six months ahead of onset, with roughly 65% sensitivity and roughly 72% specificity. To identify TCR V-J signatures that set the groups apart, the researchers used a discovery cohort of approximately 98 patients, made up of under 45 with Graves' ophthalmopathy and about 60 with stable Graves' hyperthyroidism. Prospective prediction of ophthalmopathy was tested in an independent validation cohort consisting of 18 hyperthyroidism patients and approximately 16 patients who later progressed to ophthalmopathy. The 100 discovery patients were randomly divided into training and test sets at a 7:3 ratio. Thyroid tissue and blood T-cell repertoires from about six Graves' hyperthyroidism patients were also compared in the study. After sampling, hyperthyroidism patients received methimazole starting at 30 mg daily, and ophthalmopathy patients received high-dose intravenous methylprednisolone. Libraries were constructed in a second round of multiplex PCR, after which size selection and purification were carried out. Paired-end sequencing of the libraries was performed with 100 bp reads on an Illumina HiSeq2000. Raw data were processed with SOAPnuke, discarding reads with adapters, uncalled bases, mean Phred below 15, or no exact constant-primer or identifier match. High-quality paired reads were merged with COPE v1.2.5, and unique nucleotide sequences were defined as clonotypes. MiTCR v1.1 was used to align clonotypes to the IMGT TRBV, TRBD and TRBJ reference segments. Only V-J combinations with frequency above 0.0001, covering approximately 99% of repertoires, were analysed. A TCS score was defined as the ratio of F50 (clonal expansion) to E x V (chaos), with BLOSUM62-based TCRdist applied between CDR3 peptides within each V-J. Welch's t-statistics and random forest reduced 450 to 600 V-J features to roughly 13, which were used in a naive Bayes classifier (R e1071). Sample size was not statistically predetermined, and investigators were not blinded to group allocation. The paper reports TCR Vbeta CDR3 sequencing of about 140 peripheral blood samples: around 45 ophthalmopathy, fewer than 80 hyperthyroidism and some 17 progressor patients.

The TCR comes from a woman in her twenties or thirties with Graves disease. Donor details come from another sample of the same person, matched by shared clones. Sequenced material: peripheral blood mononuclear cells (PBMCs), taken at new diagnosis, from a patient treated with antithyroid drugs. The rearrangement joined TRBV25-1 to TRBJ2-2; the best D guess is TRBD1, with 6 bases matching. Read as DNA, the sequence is TGTGCCAGCAGTGACAGGGGCGCGGGGGAGCTGTTTTTT. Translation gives CASSDRGAGELFF. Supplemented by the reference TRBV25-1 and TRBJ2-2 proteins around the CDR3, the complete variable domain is EADIYQTPRYLVIGTGKKITLECSQTMGHDKMYWYQQDPGMELHLIHYSYGVNSTEKGDLSSESTVSRIRTEHFPLTLESARPSHTSQYLCASSDRGAGELFFGEGSRLTVL.